Listed below are T cell receptor beta chains from one sample, sequenced in a study of beta chain features in type 1 diabetes. Assay used: immunoSEQ multiplex PCR; TCRdb lists only in-frame clones, some missing. The sample consists of 250,000 to 350,000 clones, 11% of them appearing once. Sequenced sample: naive CD4+ T cells from blood. Source of these receptors: a woman aged 30 to 39 in good health. The CDR3 runs from the conserved cysteine through the conserved F or W. The order of the fields is clone size, V gene, J gene, D gene, CDR3 DNA, CDR3 protein. D genes are given only for firm matches. Size is omitted from some rows. Given values are once, few, many or a class for expanded clones.

abundance: .; v_gene: TRBV29-1; j_gene: TRBJ1-2; d_gene: .; CDR3nt: TGCAGCGTTGAAGATCGTGGAGTAAACTATGGCTACACCTTC; CDR3aa: CSVEDRGVNYGYTF
abundance: .; v_gene: TRBV5-1; j_gene: TRBJ1-1; d_gene: .; CDR3nt: TGCGCCAGCATGGTCGGAGCGAACACTGAAGCTTTCTTT; CDR3aa: CASMVGANTEAFF
abundance: .; v_gene: TRBV7-2; j_gene: TRBJ2-2; d_gene: TRBD1; CDR3nt: TGTGCCAGCAGCCCCCAGGGGGTTGTGGGCACCGGGGAGCTGTTTTTT; CDR3aa: CASSPQGVVGTGELFF
abundance: few; v_gene: TRBV16; j_gene: TRBJ2-5; d_gene: .; CDR3nt: TGTGCCAGCAGCCAGACCGGGACACGGGAGACCCAGTACTTC; CDR3aa: CASSQTGTRETQYF
abundance: few; v_gene: TRBV10-3; j_gene: TRBJ1-3; d_gene: .; CDR3nt: TGTGCCACCCAGTGGGGAAACACCATATATTTT; CDR3aa: CATQWGNTIYF
abundance: few; v_gene: TRBV28; j_gene: TRBJ1-1; d_gene: .; CDR3nt: TGTGCCAGCACTCCGAGCTCATATGAAGCTTTCTTT; CDR3aa: CASTPSSYEAFF
abundance: few; v_gene: TRBV7-3; j_gene: TRBJ2-7; d_gene: .; CDR3nt: TGTGCCAGCAGCCCCGCGGTGGGGGGCTCCTACGAGCAGTACTTC; CDR3aa: CASSPAVGGSYEQYF
abundance: .; v_gene: TRBV28; j_gene: TRBJ1-2; d_gene: TRBD1; CDR3nt: TGTGCCAGCAGAAAGGACAGGGTCTATGGCTACACCTTC; CDR3aa: CASRKDRVYGYTF
abundance: .; v_gene: TRBV25-1; j_gene: TRBJ1-5; d_gene: .; CDR3nt: TGTGCCAGCAGTTCCGGGAGGCATCAGCCCCAGCATTTT; CDR3aa: CASSSGRHQPQHF
abundance: few; v_gene: TRBV7-2; j_gene: TRBJ2-7; d_gene: .; CDR3nt: TGTGCCAGCAGCCCGACTACGATTTTAGGCGAGCAGTACTTC; CDR3aa: CASSPTTILGEQYF
abundance: .; v_gene: TRBV19; j_gene: TRBJ2-5; d_gene: .; CDR3nt: TGTGCCAGTAGTATGTCAAACGCCGGGTGGGAGACCCAGTACTTC; CDR3aa: CASSMSNAGWETQYF
abundance: few; v_gene: TRBV28; j_gene: TRBJ2-7; d_gene: TRBD2; CDR3nt: TGTGCCAGCAGTCAGACTAGCGGGGGAACCTACGAGCAGTACTTC; CDR3aa: CASSQTSGGTYEQYF
abundance: .; v_gene: TRBV7-2; j_gene: TRBJ1-3; d_gene: .; CDR3nt: TGTGCCAGCAGCTTAGATTTTTGGAGCTCTGGAAACACCATATATTTT; CDR3aa: CASSLDFWSSGNTIYF